The clone carrying this TCR beta chain showed up many times. This sample was taken from a study of T cells in Graves' hyperthyroidism and ophthalmopathy. Germline CDR1 is MDHEN and CDR2 is SYDVKM. Unmatched junction bases numbered 12, after V lost 2 bases and J lost 5 bases. The CDR3 is 17 amino acids. The investigators amplified TCR beta CDR3 regions from RNA transcripts. HTBI primers were employed in a first-round RT-PCR of the TCR CDR3. TCRdb redid the calling of the multiplex PCR reads with MiXCR, one entry per CDR3 protein. The table records nearly 600,000 distinct CDR3 sequences, approximately 15% of them present only once.

The chain couples TRBV28 to TRBJ2-7; TRBD1 aligns across 10 bases. Sequenced: blood. The TCR sequence derives from a woman aged 18-30 years with Graves' ophthalmopathy. The CDR3 loop is CASSLPTGGDTGDEQYF. The CDR3 DNA follows: TGTGCCAGCAGTTTACCGACAGGGGGCGATACCGGGGACGAGCAGTACTTC.